What follows are 9 T cell receptor beta chains derived from one specimen sequenced in a study of identical twins. TCRdb reprocessed the 5' RACE reads with MiXCR, giving one entry per CDR3 protein. Of more than 1.5 million distinct CDR3 sequences detected, less than 40% appear once; the ten largest clones hold approximately 0.25%. Sequencing was performed on cord blood. The receptors originated from a newborn girl in good health.

Only a few counts were recorded for this clonotype. The J gene is TRBJ2-5, the V gene TRBV18; TRBD1 might be the D (5 bases). The germline gives CDR1 KGHSH, CDR2 LQKENI. The length of the CDR3 is 15 residues. V shed 1 base and J shed 5 bases, with 14 bases lying between them. Here the CDR3 DNA reads TGTGCCAGCTCACCACTGCTGACAGAAAGGGAGACCCAGTACTTC. Translating gives CASSPLLTERETQYF.

The table lists this clonotype with a few counts. V gene TRBV5-1 combines with J gene TRBJ2-2, with 7 bases aligning to TRBD2. Per the germline V gene, CDR1 is SGHRS and CDR2 is YFSETQ. This CDR3 region has 15 residues. J gave up 5 bases and V 1 base, and 5 bases lay outside the gene matches. CDR3 protein: CASSLSGGSTGELFF. The CDR3 nucleotides read TGCGCCAGCAGCTTGTCGGGGGGAAGTACCGGGGAGCTGTTTTTT.

This clonotype was counted a few times. The chain recombines TRBV29-1 with TRBJ1-2, with TRBD1 identical over 8 bases. This CDR3 has 14 amino acids. From germline, CDR1 is SQVTM and CDR2 ANQGSEA. Trimming removed 6 bases from V and 4 bases from J; junction bases left unmatched: 10. The CDR3 DNA reads as TGCAGCGTGGAGCCCCGGGACAGGTTCTATGGCTACACCTTC. Its protein product is CSVEPRDRFYGYTF.

Notes on this clonotype: At one boundary the junction diverges from the germline segment, which might be a read error. The gene calls are TRBV7-9 and TRBJ2-1; D gene ambiguous. Germline loops: CDR1 SEHNR, CDR2 FQNEAQ (reference sequence). The CDR3 extends over 16 amino acids. The CDR3 DNA follows: TGTGCCAGCAGCTTACTGCGCAAGAGCTCCTGCAATGAGCAGTTCTTC. Translation gives CASSLLRKSSCNEQFF.

The chain joins TRBV20-1 to TRBJ1-1, with TRBD1 as a possible D gene (5 bases). The ends were cut back, 0 bases at V and 0 bases at J, with 11 bases in the middle. Looked up from germline, CDR1 is DFQATT and CDR2 is SNEGSKA (reference sequence). CDR3 length: 15 amino acids. The CDR3 DNA reads TGCAGTGCTAGAGAGCCCAGGGAGCTGAACACTGAAGCTTTCTTT. Translated, it gives CSAREPRELNTEAFF.

This clonotype was counted ten times or more. The rearrangement joins TRBV12-3 or TRBV12-4 to TRBJ1-1; D uncertain. V lost 1 base to trimming and J lost 1 base, with 10 bases between them. There are 15 residues in the CDR3. The CDR3 DNA reads TGTGCCAGCAGTTTAGGTGGCACCGAGAACACTGAAGCTTTCTTT. This translates into CASSLGGTENTEAFF.

This clonotype was picked up a small number of times. J is TRBJ2-2 and V is TRBV5-1; maybe TRBD2 (6 bases). V shed 2 bases and J shed 0 bases, with 11 bases lying between them. CDR1 and CDR2 (germline): SGHRS, YFSETQ. The CDR3 has 16 amino acids. Written as DNA, the CDR3 is TGCGCCAGCAGCTTTACTGGGACTTCGAACACCGGGGAGCTGTTTTTT. As protein: CASSFTGTSNTGELFF.

The chain employs TRBV6-5 and TRBJ2-3; D ambiguous. The CDR3 covers 17 residues. The V and J ends lost 0 bases and 1 base respectively, with 14 bases between them. CDR1 MNHEY and CDR2 SVGAGI come from the germline V gene. CDR3 nucleotides: TGTGCCAGCAGTTACTCGATGGCAGCCGTGGGCACAGATACGCAGTATTTT. It yields the protein CASSYSMAAVGTDTQYF.

This clonotype was counted between two and nine times. The chain carries TRBV18 and TRBJ2-1; 9 nucleotides line up with TRBD2. J lost 5 bases, V lost 3 bases, and 5 bases had no gene match. CDR1 is KGHSH, CDR2 LQKENI, per germline. This CDR3 is 15 amino acids long. Here the CDR3 reads CASSPGQRGDNEQFF. The CDR3 nucleotides are TGTGCCAGCTCACCTGGACAGCGGGGGGACAATGAGCAGTTCTTC. Based on the CDR3 plus reference TRBV18 and TRBJ2-1, the full variable domain is NAGVMQNPRHLVRRRGQEARLRCSPMKGHSHVYWYRQLPEEGLKFMVYLQKENIIDESGMPKERFSAEFPKEGPSILRIQQVVRGDSAAYFCASSPGQRGDNEQFFGPGTRLTVL.